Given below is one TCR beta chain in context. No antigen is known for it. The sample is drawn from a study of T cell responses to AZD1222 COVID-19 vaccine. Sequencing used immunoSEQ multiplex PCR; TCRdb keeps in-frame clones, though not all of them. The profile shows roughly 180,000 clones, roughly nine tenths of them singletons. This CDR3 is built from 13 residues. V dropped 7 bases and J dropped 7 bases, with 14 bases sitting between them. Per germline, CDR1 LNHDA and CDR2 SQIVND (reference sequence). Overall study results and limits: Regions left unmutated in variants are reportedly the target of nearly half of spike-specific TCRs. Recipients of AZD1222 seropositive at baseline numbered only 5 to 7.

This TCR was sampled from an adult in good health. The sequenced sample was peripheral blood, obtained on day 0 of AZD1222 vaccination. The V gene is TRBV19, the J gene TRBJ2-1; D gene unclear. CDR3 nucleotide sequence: TGTGCCAGTACCGAGTCGGATATGAATGAGCAGTTCTTC. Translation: CASTESDMNEQFF.